The 31 T cell receptor beta chains below all came from one sample that was sequenced in a study of T cell repertoires in cytomegalovirus infection (dated by TCRdb to about 2019). These receptors have no identified antigens. What this sample's treatment or condition label stands for: in vitro stimulation with specific CMV peptide epitopes to enrich CMV-specific T cells. The data were produced on an Illumina HiSeq 1500. TCRdb passed the public sequencing reads through fastp at Q25 and MiXCR, retaining productive beta sequences. Each entry is one CDR3 protein sequence, shown with its most common DNA and genes. This sample gives 60,000 to 75,000 distinct CDR3 sequences in total; around 28% of them show up just once. Of the sample, 45% to 75% falls within the top ten clones. The source was CD8+ T cells from cultured PBMCs, collected from culture after CMV antigen stimulation. The receptors here all came from a human donor in good health (CMV status not recorded). Some clones in this sample may be carry-over from other donors' samples.

This clonotype was detected ten times or more. The chain joins TRBV6-2 or TRBV6-3 to TRBJ2-7, with D hard to call. The V end was cut by 6 bases, the J end by 3 bases, with 9 bases between. This CDR3 comprises 12 residues. Germline CDR1 is MNHEY and CDR2 is SVGEGT. The CDR3: CASSLDGYEQYF. CDR3 nucleotides: TGTGCCAGCAGCCTCGACGGCTACGAGCAGTACTTC.

This clonotype was observed many times. V gene TRBV28 combines with J gene TRBJ1-5; D is unclear. Germline CDR1 reads MDHEN; CDR2 reads SYDVKM. The CDR3 runs to 14 residues. Trimming stripped 3 bases from V and 4 bases from J, with 10 bases between. This CDR3 reads CASSLVQRNQPQHF. DNA of the CDR3: TGTGCCAGCAGTTTGGTACAGAGAAATCAGCCCCAGCATTTT.

The CDR3 DNA is TGTGCCAGCAACATGGACACCGGGGAGCTGTTTTTT. This encodes CASNMDTGELFF. This rearrangement joins TRBV2 to TRBJ2-2, with no clear D. This CDR3 has 12 residues. Germline loops: CDR1 SNHLY, CDR2 FYNNEI. The V and J ends lost 7 bases and 3 bases respectively, with 6 bases between them.

The rearrangement links TRBV30 to TRBJ2-3; tentatively, D is TRBD1 or TRBD2 (6 bases each). V lost 0 bases and J 4 bases, leaving 11 bases between the germline ends. CDR3 size: 14 residues. CDR1 GTSNPN and CDR2 SVGIG come from the germline V gene (reference sequence). CDR3 nucleotide sequence: TGTGCCTGGAGTGTGGGGGGCGCATCAGATACGCAGTATTTT. Its translation is CAWSVGGASDTQYF.

V usage is TRBV27 and J usage is TRBJ1-3; 8 bases are a match to TRBD1. The CDR3 sequence is 17 residues long. In germline, CDR1 is MNHEY, CDR2 SMNVEV (reference sequence). V was clipped by 0 bases and J by 0 bases; unmatched bases: 4. CDR3: CASSLSGGTGSGNTIYF. Here the CDR3 DNA reads TGTGCCAGCAGTTTATCGGGAGGGACAGGCTCTGGAAACACCATATATTTT.

The table lists this clonotype with a few counts. The chain uses TRBV12-3 or TRBV12-4 and TRBJ2-5; D uncertain. The CDR3 runs 15 residues. V lost 0 bases and J 2 bases, leaving 10 bases between the germline ends. The CDR3 DNA sequence: TGTGCCAGCAGTTTAGCGCTGGGGTTACAAGAGACCCAGTACTTC. Translating it yields CASSLALGLQETQYF.

V usage is TRBV7-9 and J usage is TRBJ2-7; D call uncertain. Per the germline V gene, CDR1 is SEHNR and CDR2 is FQNEAQ (reference sequence). Between the trimmed V and J ends, which lost 3 bases and 7 bases, there was a span of 13 bases. This CDR3 is built from 13 residues. The CDR3, as DNA: TGTGCCAGCAGCTTTCCGGGTTCGGAGGAGCAGTACTTC. Its translation is CASSFPGSEEQYF.

This clonotype was counted between two and nine times. The V call is TRBV29-1, the J call TRBJ1-1, with 9 bases that match TRBD1. V lost 3 bases to trimming and J lost 5 bases; unmatched junction nucleotides: 16. The CDR3 runs to 17 residues. Germline assignment: CDR1 SQVTM and CDR2 ANQGSEA. This CDR3 is CSVDQVWTGASETEAFF. CDR3 sequence (DNA): TGCAGCGTTGACCAGGTTTGGACAGGGGCCTCAGAGACTGAAGCTTTCTTT.

There are a few counts of this clonotype. The chain employs TRBV6-6 and TRBJ1-5, with D perhaps TRBD1 (5 bases). The germline CDR1 and CDR2 sequences are MNHNY and SVGAGI (reference sequence). The CDR3 has 13 amino acids. V lost 8 bases and J 2 bases, leaving 10 bases between the germline ends. The chain's CDR3 is CASHGGGNQPQHF. CDR3 coding DNA: TGTGCCAGCCATGGGGGGGGCAATCAGCCCCAGCATTTT.

About this clonotype: This clone may be a read error of a much larger clone one base away. The chain couples TRBV7-2 to TRBJ2-2; 10 nucleotides match TRBD1. The CDR3 length is 17 residues. The germline V gene has CDR1 SGHTA and CDR2 FQGNSA. The CDR3 nucleotides read TGTGTCAGCAGCCTAAGGCCCGGGACAGGGGACACCGGGGAGCTGTTTTTT. It translates to CVSSLRPGTGDTGELFF.

The V gene is TRBV4-3, the J gene TRBJ2-7, with D uncertain. The germline V and J ends were trimmed by 1 base and 3 bases, with 16 bases remaining between them. Germline CDR1 reads LGHNA; CDR2 reads YSLEER. CDR3 length equals 16 residues. The CDR3 here is CASSQVVMNSLYEQYF. CDR3 DNA sequence: TGCGCCAGCAGCCAAGTGGTTATGAATAGTCTCTACGAGCAGTACTTC.

This clonotype was counted ten times or more. This chain uses TRBV28 with TRBJ2-7; 8 bases are a match to TRBD1. J gave up 4 bases and V 5 bases, and 7 bases lay outside the gene matches. The CDR3 spans 14 residues. The V gene's germline CDR1 is MDHEN and CDR2 SYDVKM. The CDR3 here is CASSLDRGKYEQYF. CDR3 DNA: TGTGCCAGCAGTCTCGACAGGGGAAAGTACGAGCAGTACTTC. Combining the CDR3 with reference TRBV28 and TRBJ2-7 gives the whole variable domain DVKVTQSSRYLVKRTGEKVFLECVQDMDHENMFWYRQDPGLGLRLIYFSYDVKMKEKGDIPEGYSVSREKKERFSLILESASTNQTSMYLCASSLDRGKYEQYFGPGTRLTVT.

The V gene is TRBV27, the J gene TRBJ1-1; D is perhaps TRBD1 (6 bases). Trimming took 0 bases from V and 7 from J, leaving 9 bases between them. This CDR3 has 13 residues. Germline V lookup: CDR1 MNHEY, CDR2 SMNVEV (reference sequence). CDR3 in amino acids: CASSLSGGFEAFF. The DNA of the CDR3 is TGTGCCAGCAGTTTATCGGGGGGCTTTGAAGCTTTCTTT.

V gene TRBV7-9 combines with J gene TRBJ2-5; D may be TRBD1 (6 bases). The ends were cut back, 4 bases at V and 2 bases at J, with 14 bases in the middle. Per the germline V gene, CDR1 is SEHNR and CDR2 is FQNEAQ (reference sequence). This CDR3 is 15 amino acids long. As DNA, the CDR3 is TGTGCCAGCAGCTGGCCGGGACACGCACAAGAGACCCAGTACTTC. Translated: CASSWPGHAQETQYF.

This clonotype was found a few times. The chain recombines TRBV19 with TRBJ2-1; 9 nucleotides agree with TRBD1. The CDR3 is made up of 15 amino acids. CDR1 and CDR2 (germline): LNHDA, SQIVND (reference sequence). V shed 6 bases and J 6 bases; nucleotides not matched to a gene: 9. This chain's CDR3 is CASSTGTGSLNEQFF. The CDR3 DNA reads as TGTGCCAGTAGCACCGGGACAGGGTCCCTCAATGAGCAGTTCTTC.

This chain uses TRBV3-1 with TRBJ2-7, with TRBD2 matching 8 bases. The CDR3 length is 16 residues. Looked up from germline, CDR1 is LGHDT and CDR2 is YNNKEL (reference sequence). The V gene end was trimmed by 4 bases and the J gene end by 3 bases; junction bases not matched to a gene: 11. CDR3 sequence (DNA): TGTGCCAGCAGCCCCGGGGGTAGCGGGATATTCTACGAGCAGTACTTC. Translating gives CASSPGGSGIFYEQYF.

The chain joins TRBV4-3 to TRBJ2-3; no clear D gene. CDR3 length: 16 residues. V was shortened by 0 bases and J by 1 base, with 11 bases between the two germline ends. Germline V lookup: CDR1 LGHNA, CDR2 YSLEER. The CDR3 loop is CASSQDDRDGTDTQYF. As DNA, the CDR3 is TGCGCCAGCAGCCAAGATGACCGCGACGGCACAGATACGCAGTATTTT.

The chain recombines TRBV25-1 with TRBJ1-1; 7 bases align to TRBD1. This CDR3 comprises 15 residues. The germline V gene encodes CDR1 MGHDK and CDR2 SYGVNS. Losses at the gene ends were 2 bases for V and 4 bases for J; bases not matched to a gene: 7. CDR3 sequence: CASSEATGVRTEAFF. In nucleotides, the CDR3 is TGTGCCAGCAGTGAAGCTACAGGGGTTCGCACTGAAGCTTTCTTT. The full variable domain, with the rest looked up from reference TRBV25-1 and TRBJ1-1, is EADIYQTPRYLVIGTGKKITLECSQTMGHDKMYWYQQDPGMELHLIHYSYGVNSTEKGDLSSESTVSRIRTEHFPLTLESARPSHTSQYLCASSEATGVRTEAFFGQGTRLTVV.

This clonotype was seen ten or more times. The chain uses TRBV6-6 and TRBJ1-6; TRBD1 matches 7 bases. Germline trimming cut 2 bases from V and 8 bases from J; bases unmatched to any gene: 9. Germline V gene data show CDR1 as MNHNY and CDR2 as SVGAGI (reference sequence). This CDR3 spans 16 amino acids. The CDR3 reads CASSYPWTGGDSPLHF. The CDR3 DNA is TGTGCCAGCAGTTACCCGTGGACAGGAGGAGATTCACCCCTCCACTTT.

V usage is TRBV27 and J usage is TRBJ2-7; D is undetermined. Germline-derived CDR1 and CDR2 are MNHEY and SMNVEV (reference sequence). This CDR3 region has 14 residues. The V end lost 3 bases, the J end lost 3 bases, and 12 bases lay between the germline ends. The CDR3 region is CASSFLGKGYEQYF. Written as DNA, the CDR3 is TGTGCCAGCAGTTTTTTGGGAAAGGGCTACGAGCAGTACTTC.

This chain joins TRBV7-6 and TRBJ2-7, with TRBD1 matching over 12 bases. CDR3 length: 16 amino acids. CDR1 is SGHVS, CDR2 FNYEAQ, per germline. With 5 bases clipped from V and 2 bases from J, the junction kept 7 bases outside the gene matches. Here the CDR3 reads CASSPSGTGGAYEQYF. The CDR3 nucleotides are TGTGCCAGCAGCCCCTCCGGGACAGGGGGCGCCTACGAGCAGTACTTC.

On this clonotype itself: A read error may be the cause here, since a much bigger clone is one base away. J is TRBJ2-5 and V is TRBV7-2; weak D call: TRBD2 (5 bases). This CDR3 has 15 residues. Trimming left V 4 bases short and J 4 bases short, with 16 bases between. Per germline, CDR1 SGHTA and CDR2 FQGNSA. DNA for the CDR3: TGTGCCAGCAGCTCCCAGGACTTAGCGAGAGAGACCCAGTACTTC. Its translation: CASSSQDLARETQYF.

CDR3 DNA: TGTGCCAGCAGTTCCACTAGCGGGAGAAAGGGAGCGAACACCGGGGAGCTGTTTTTT. This gives the protein CASSSTSGRKGANTGELFF. The V gene is TRBV12-3 or TRBV12-4, the J gene TRBJ2-2; 11 bases line up with TRBD2. The CDR3 has 19 amino acids. With V trimmed by 4 bases and J by 0 bases, 10 bases remained unmatched.

Judged by abundance, this clonotype is medium-sized (0.01 to 0.1%). The J gene is TRBJ2-5, the V gene TRBV7-2; D is perhaps TRBD2 (6 bases). From germline, CDR1 is SGHTA and CDR2 FQGNSA. The CDR3 has 15 amino acids. V was clipped by 5 bases and J by 2 bases, with 15 bases between them. As DNA, the CDR3 is TGTGCCAGCAGCCCTACCTACCGGGAGCAAGAGACCCAGTACTTC. Its translation: CASSPTYREQETQYF.

The CDR3 spells CATKNSENIQYF. CDR3 coding DNA: TGTGCCACCAAGAACAGCGAAAACATTCAGTACTTC. The chain uses TRBV7-6 and TRBJ2-4; D gene unclear. Per germline, CDR1 SGHVS and CDR2 FNYEAQ. The CDR3 is 12 residues long. V lost 10 bases to trimming and J lost 5 bases, with 12 bases between them.

The chain uses TRBV7-6 and TRBJ2-7; 13 positions match TRBD2. This CDR3 has 15 residues. V lost 5 bases, J lost 5 bases, and 6 bases stayed unmatched. CDR1 is SGHVS, CDR2 FNYEAQ, per germline. The CDR3 bases are TGTGCCAGCAGCGCCCGGACTAGCGGGAGCGACGAGCAGTACTTC. Protein sequence: CASSARTSGSDEQYF.

This clonotype was seen at least ten times. The V gene is TRBV7-2, the J gene TRBJ2-1, with TRBD2 matching 8 bases. CDR3 size: 15 residues. The V and J ends lost 5 bases and 5 bases, in that order; junction bases with no gene match: 8. Germline lookup yields CDR1 SGHTA and CDR2 FQGNSA. The CDR3 DNA is TGTGCCAGCAGCCGCTATGCGGGGGGAAACAATGAGCAGTTCTTC. Translating gives CASSRYAGGNNEQFF.

This clonotype was observed a few times. The chain carries TRBV10-3 and TRBJ2-1; 8 positions match TRBD2. After removal of 0 bases from V and 7 bases from J, the junction contained 8 bases not matched to a gene. The CDR3 covers 16 residues. Germline CDR1 and CDR2: ENHRY and SYGVKD. The CDR3 region has the DNA TGTGCCATCAGTGAGTCGGGAGCGGGGGCGGAAAATGAGCAGTTCTTC. It specifies CAISESGAGAENEQFF.

The CDR3 loop is CASSYPNSAMGGIGGYNEQFF. The CDR3 DNA reads as TGTGCCAGCAGTTACCCCAATTCCGCCATGGGGGGCATCGGTGGTTACAATGAGCAGTTCTTC. This chain uses TRBV6-2 or TRBV6-3 with TRBJ2-1; D is possibly TRBD1 or TRBD2 (6 bases each). V was trimmed by 2 bases and J by 4 bases, leaving 30 bases between them. The CDR3 length is 21 residues. Germline V lookup: CDR1 MNHEY, CDR2 SVGEGT.

This clonotype has just a few counts. The V gene is TRBV27, the J gene TRBJ2-2; maybe TRBD1 (7 bases). Germline CDR1 MNHEY, CDR2 SMNVEV (reference sequence). Trimming pared 3 bases from V and 6 bases from J, leaving 11 bases between. The CDR3 sequence is 14 residues long. The CDR3 nucleotides are TGTGCCAGCAGTTTGGCAGGGGGGTCCGGGGAGCTGTTTTTT. The encoded protein is CASSLAGGSGELFF.

The sample holds a few counts of this clonotype. V is TRBV7-9 and J is TRBJ1-1, with D possibly TRBD1 on 6 matching bases. Trimming stripped 7 bases from V and 5 bases from J, with 29 bases between. The CDR3 contains 18 residues. Germline CDR1 SEHNR, CDR2 FQNEAQ (reference sequence). The CDR3 is CASNPGVLGGEKGTEAFF. CDR3 DNA: TGTGCCAGCAACCCTGGTGTACTCGGGGGCGAGAAGGGGACTGAAGCTTTCTTT.